This T cell receptor beta chain appears in the sequencing data of a study of cytomegalovirus exposure and HLA in healthy donors. The wider study: Among the approximately 400 genotyped donors, around 85% were placed in the Caucasian-associated ancestry cluster. Broader study findings: V- and J-gene trimming of TCR beta was linked (in a later analysis) to a missense DCLRE1C variant. It was taken for granted in presence/absence analyses that sequencing depth across donors was roughly uniform.

The CDR3 is 15 amino acids. V was trimmed by 2 bases and J by 5 bases, leaving 14 bases between them. From germline, CDR1 is SGHAT and CDR2 FQNNGV. PCR amplification relied on 60 Vbeta primers (plus 13 Jbeta primers). Generated by immunoSEQ multiplex PCR, the TCRdb table keeps only in-frame clones and is missing some. The sample has 200,000 to 250,000 clones; about 80% are singletons. Everyone who donated was a healthy bone marrow donor. Concerning this clone: What it binds is unknown.

The TCR comes from a woman aged 55-70 years in good health and CMV-seropositive. Sample: PBMCs. The V gene is TRBV11-2, the J gene TRBJ2-3; TRBD1 is a possible D gene (6 bases). The CDR3 reads CASSLNPTGRDTQYF. The CDR3 coding sequence is TGTGCCAGCAGCTTAAACCCTACAGGGAGAGATACGCAGTATTTT.